This T cell receptor beta chain stems from a study of identical twins. Each CDR3 protein gets one entry after TCRdb re-called the 5' RACE reads with MiXCR. Of fewer than 900,000 distinct CDR3 sequences detected, approximately 21% appear once; the ten largest clones hold about 4.5%. CDR3 length equals 15 residues. The V and J ends lost 8 bases and 2 bases respectively, with 18 bases between them. Per germline, CDR1 LNHNV and CDR2 YYDKDF (reference sequence). Each donor was a healthy Caucasian. The same data also went into a second study, on T cells expressing NK-cell markers. That paper notes: For several experiments, T cell sorting was restricted to the alpha-beta TCR population by means of an anti-gamma-delta TCR antibody.

The sample comprised PBMCs. The V and J genes are TRBV15 and TRBJ2-5; possible D gene TRBD2, 5 bases. The TCR originated in a woman in her late teens or twenties in good health. CDR3 sequence reads: CATRRGRARQETQYF. The CDR3 bases are TGTGCCACCCGCCGTGGGCGGGCGCGTCAAGAGACCCAGTACTTC.